The next 17 T cell receptor beta chains were all read from a single sample in a study of blood T cells in healthy people across ages. For the second PCR, which ran for 7 to 11 cycles, a sample-barcoded 5' primer and a J-beta primer mix were used. TCRdb recomputed calls from the 5' RACE reads with MiXCR, one row per CDR3 protein. The table includes about 800,000 distinct CDR3 sequences, 20% to 25% detected once. These records were also assigned to another study, of T cells of mothers and their children.

Sample: blood. The receptors were gathered from a boy younger than 18 in good health.

Many counts were recorded for this clonotype. This chain connects TRBV3-1 to TRBJ2-7, with D tentatively TRBD1 or TRBD2 (5 bases each). With 4 bases removed from V and 4 bases from J, the gap between germline ends came to 8 bases. The CDR3 spans 12 residues. CDR1 LGHDT and CDR2 YNNKEL come from the germline V gene (reference sequence). CDR3 protein: CASSPEGYEQYF. The CDR3 nucleotides read TGTGCCAGCAGCCCTGAGGGGTACGAGCAGTACTTC.

This clonotype was observed a handful of times. Written as DNA, the CDR3 is TGTGCCAGCTCTAGGGAGGGCTACTCTGGAAACACCATATATTTT. Amino acid sequence: CASSREGYSGNTIYF. The V gene is TRBV2, the J gene TRBJ1-3; D unclear. CDR3 length equals 15 residues. CDR1 SNHLY and CDR2 FYNNEI come from the germline V gene. Trimming shortened V by 8 bases and J by 0 bases, and 14 bases separated the two germline ends.

This clonotype was recorded once. This CDR3 reads CASRWTLYDEQFF. CDR3 nucleotides: TGTGCCAGCAGGTGGACTCTTTACGATGAGCAGTTCTTC. V usage is TRBV6-1 and J usage is TRBJ2-1; tentatively, D is TRBD2 (5 bases). V was shortened by 6 bases and J by 8 bases, with 14 bases between the two germline ends. Per germline, CDR1 MNHNS and CDR2 SASEGT. The CDR3 sequence is 13 residues long.

This chain joins TRBV20-1 and TRBJ1-1; 11 bases align to TRBD1. Germline V gene data show CDR1 as DFQATT and CDR2 as SNEGSKA (reference sequence). V gave up 6 bases and J gave up 2 bases; unmatched junction bases: 5. This CDR3 is built from 14 residues. CDR3 DNA sequence: TGCAGTGCCCCGGGACAGGGGGAAAACACTGAAGCTTTCTTT. It specifies CSAPGQGENTEAFF.

This clonotype appeared a few times. The genes are TRBV6-2 or TRBV6-3 and TRBJ1-4, with 7 bases that match TRBD1. With V trimmed by 6 bases and J by 0 bases, 7 bases remained unmatched. This CDR3 has 16 residues. Germline V gene sequence: CDR1 MNHEY, CDR2 SVGEGT. The CDR3 DNA reads TGTGCCAGCAGCCCGACAGGGCCTCCAACTAATGAAAAACTGTTTTTT. It yields the protein CASSPTGPPTNEKLFF.

This clonotype was detected a few times. Relative to the germline gene, one junction end is altered; a read error may explain this. The rearrangement uses TRBV12-3 or TRBV12-4 and TRBJ1-4, with 8 bases lining up with TRBD1. CDR3 length equals 13 residues. In DNA, the CDR3 is TGTGCCAGCAGTTGGACAGGGAACGAAAAACCGTTTTTT. Translation gives CASSWTGNEKPFF.

This clonotype was recorded a few times. J is TRBJ1-6 and V is TRBV25-1; the D gene is possibly TRBD1 (5 bases). Germline V lookup: CDR1 MGHDK, CDR2 SYGVNS. V dropped 5 bases and J dropped 5 bases, with 13 bases sitting between them. The CDR3 has 15 residues. The CDR3 coding sequence is TGTGCCAGCAGTAGTGGGCGGGGCGATAATTCACCCCTCCACTTT. Translation: CASSSGRGDNSPLHF.

This clonotype was recorded a few times. The chain joins TRBV6-5 to TRBJ2-7; the match to TRBD2 covers 8 bases. Losses at the gene ends were 0 bases for V and 1 base for J; bases not matched to a gene: 5. Germline assignment: CDR1 MNHEY and CDR2 SVGAGI. The CDR3 extends over 16 amino acids. The CDR3: CASSYSTLAGSYEQYF. CDR3 nucleotides: TGTGCCAGCAGTTACTCGACCCTAGCGGGTTCCTACGAGCAGTACTTC.

The CDR3 DNA reads TGTGCCAGCAGCCCCGGGACAAACACAGATACGCAGTATTTT. As protein: CASSPGTNTDTQYF. This rearrangement joins TRBV11-3 to TRBJ2-3; possibly TRBD1 for D (6 bases). Trimming pared 5 bases from V and 2 bases from J, leaving 11 bases between. The CDR3 length is 14 residues. From germline, CDR1 is SGHNT and CDR2 YENEEA.

A few counts support this clonotype. This chain links TRBV29-1 with TRBJ2-7; 9 bases are a match to TRBD2. V shed 6 bases, J shed 7 bases, and the junction held 7 bases outside the gene matches. Germline V gene data show CDR1 as SQVTM and CDR2 as ANQGSEA. This CDR3 spans 12 amino acids. The CDR3: CSVRDSGREQYF. Written as DNA, the CDR3 is TGCAGCGTGCGGGACAGCGGGAGGGAGCAGTACTTC.

This clonotype was detected only a few times. The chain has TRBV7-9 and TRBJ2-1; D is ambiguous. Germline CDR1 reads SEHNR; CDR2 reads FQNEAQ (reference sequence). The CDR3 has 15 amino acids. V lost 1 base to trimming and J lost 0 bases, with 7 bases between them. The CDR3 sequence is CASSLEPSSYNEQFF. The DNA of the CDR3 is TGTGCCAGCAGCTTAGAACCCAGCTCCTACAATGAGCAGTTCTTC.

This clonotype was recorded a few times. V is TRBV4-1 and J is TRBJ2-2; possible D gene TRBD2, 6 bases. The CDR3 has 14 amino acids. Germline CDR1 MGHRA, CDR2 YSYEKL. V was cut by 8 bases and J by 3 bases, with 13 bases left in between. The CDR3 bases are TGCGCCAGCCACGTAGCGGACCACACCGGGGAGCTGTTTTTT. Protein: CASHVADHTGELFF.

The rearrangement uses TRBV5-1 and TRBJ1-2, with D tentatively TRBD1 (5 bases). Germline lookup yields CDR1 SGHRS and CDR2 YFSETQ. V was pared by 4 bases and J by 6 bases, with 13 bases between. This CDR3 spans 13 amino acids. For the CDR3, the DNA is TGCGCCAGCAGCGCGGGACGGTCAAATGGCTACACCTTC. Its protein product is CASSAGRSNGYTF.

CDR3 residues: CASSLDRSLPKNSYEQYF. The DNA for the CDR3 is TGTGCCAGCAGTCTTGACAGATCACTACCCAAAAACTCCTACGAGCAGTACTTC. The chain couples TRBV2 to TRBJ2-7; D is perhaps TRBD1 (5 bases). CDR3 size: 18 residues. The ends were cut back, 5 bases at V and 0 bases at J, with 23 bases in the middle. CDR1 is SNHLY and CDR2 is FYNNEI in the germline V gene.

The chain combines TRBV10-3 with TRBJ2-7, with 8 bases aligning to TRBD1. Per germline, CDR1 ENHRY and CDR2 SYGVKD. Trimming cost V 10 bases and J 3 bases; bases outside gene matches: 11. This CDR3 region has 14 residues. CDR3 coding DNA: TGTGCCACCCTGGACAGGGAAGGTGTCTACGAGCAGTACTTC. Protein: CATLDREGVYEQYF.

This clonotype occurred a few times. The CDR3 region has the DNA TGTGCCAGCAGATCGGCCGGAGGGACGGACAATGAGCAGTTCTTC. This sequence encodes CASRSAGGTDNEQFF. The V and J genes are TRBV6-5 and TRBJ2-5; perhaps TRBD2 as D (6 bases). The J call could be wrong; TRBJ2-1 is a better fit for the DNA end. CDR1 is MNHEY and CDR2 is SVGAGI in the germline V gene. This CDR3 is built from 15 residues.

V is TRBV18 and J is TRBJ1-1, with D possibly being TRBD1 (5 bases). In germline, CDR1 is KGHSH, CDR2 LQKENI. Deletions cut 6 bases from V and 4 bases from J, with 12 bases between. The CDR3 is 13 residues long. The CDR3 loop reads CASSSTEGTEAFF. In DNA, the CDR3 is TGTGCCAGCTCGTCGACAGAGGGCACTGAAGCTTTCTTT.